The source of this T cell receptor (beta chain) is a study of shared clonotypes between healthy human individuals. Findings and caveats of the study: Compared with clonotypes that all four donors shared, non-shared clonotypes had lower generation probabilities. About 5% of naive CD4 clonotypes were common to several donors. Generally, estimated richness proved larger in naive subsets than it did in memory subsets. Sequencing depth was predicted to influence how clonotypes are shared among donors.

The CDR3 is made up of 12 amino acids. The V end was cut by 0 bases, the J end by 8 bases, with 7 bases between. CDR1 and CDR2 from the germline V gene are LNHNV and YYDKDF (reference sequence). For this clone: The antigen is unknown. The same CDR3 also results from other DNA sequences found in this sample.

The data were produced by immunoSEQ multiplex PCR, yet TCRdb's version contains in-frame clones alone and is incomplete. The table includes about 2.3 million clones, around 92% detected once. Sequencing was carried out using naive CD4+ T cells from PBMCs. Subset noted: CD45RA+ positively selected. This sequence joins TRBV15 and TRBJ1-1, with unresolved D. This clonotype was sampled from a man younger than 35 in good health. Some clones in this sample may be carry-over from other donors' samples. CDR3 amino acids: CATSRDRGEAFF. CDR3 nucleotides: TGTGCCACCAGCAGAGATCGCGGGGAAGCTTTCTTT.